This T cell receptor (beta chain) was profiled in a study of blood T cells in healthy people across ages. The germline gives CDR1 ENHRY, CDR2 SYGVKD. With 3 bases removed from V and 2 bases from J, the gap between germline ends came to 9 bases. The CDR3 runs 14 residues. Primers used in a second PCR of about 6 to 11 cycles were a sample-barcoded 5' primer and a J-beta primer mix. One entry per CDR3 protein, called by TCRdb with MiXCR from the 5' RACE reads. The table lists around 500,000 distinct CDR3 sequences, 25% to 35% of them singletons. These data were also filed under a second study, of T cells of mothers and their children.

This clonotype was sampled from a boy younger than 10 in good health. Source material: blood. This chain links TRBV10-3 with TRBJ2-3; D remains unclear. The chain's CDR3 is CAISDRGSTDTQYF. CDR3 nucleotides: TGTGCCATCAGTGATCGCGGCTCCACAGATACGCAGTATTTT.